The 29 T cell receptor beta chains in this list originate from one sample, sequenced in a study of T cell repertoires in cytomegalovirus infection. Using its own MiXCR run on the reads, TCRdb lists one record per CDR3 protein. The table shows about 360,000 distinct CDR3 sequences, with about a sixth occurring only once. Source material: PBMCs. The receptors here all came from a human donor in good health (CMV status not recorded). Some clones in this sample may be carry-over from other donors' samples.

This clonotype was observed a few times. V is TRBV19 and J is TRBJ2-1; 7 bases fit TRBD1. The CDR3 is 13 residues long. Germline CDR1 LNHDA, CDR2 SQIVND (reference sequence). Trimming took 10 bases from V and 5 from J; bases not matched to a gene: 8. The CDR3 nucleotides are TGTGCCACCTGTACGGGACAGAACAATGAGCAGTTCTTC. Its protein is CATCTGQNNEQFF.

This chain connects TRBV20-1 to TRBJ1-2; 7 nucleotides align to TRBD1. The CDR3 is 13 amino acids. The junction had 6 bases not matched to a gene; V was cut back by 6 bases and J by 2 bases. Germline V gene data show CDR1 as DFQATT and CDR2 as SNEGSKA (reference sequence). CDR3 bases: TGCAGTGCCGGGGACAGTATAAACTATGGCTACACCTTC. Its protein is CSAGDSINYGYTF.

The genes are TRBV5-5 and TRBJ2-5; D remains unclear. Trimming took off 7 bases at V and 2 bases at J, with 12 bases between the two ends. The CDR3 has 13 residues. Germline values: CDR1 SGHKS, CDR2 YYEKEE (reference sequence). The CDR3 sequence is CASFETFQETQYF. As DNA, the CDR3 is TGTGCCAGCTTCGAGACCTTTCAAGAGACCCAGTACTTC.

This clonotype has ten or more counts. The chain carries TRBV7-8 and TRBJ1-1; TRBD1 is a possible D gene (6 bases). V was pared by 5 bases and J by 4 bases, with 17 bases between. Germline V gene lookup returns CDR1 SGHVS and CDR2 FQNEAQ. This CDR3 has 15 amino acids. CDR3 amino acids: CASSPRGAGVTEAFF. In DNA, the CDR3 is TGTGCCAGCAGCCCGCGGGGGGCAGGGGTCACTGAAGCTTTCTTT. The complete variable domain, with remaining parts taken from reference TRBV7-8 and TRBJ1-1, reads GAGVSQSPRYKVAKRGQDVALRCDPISGHVSLFWYQQALGQGPEFLTYFQNEAQLDKSGLPSDRFFAERPEGSVSTLKIQRTQQEDSAVYLCASSPRGAGVTEAFFGQGTRLTVV.

The table lists this clonotype with a few counts. This rearrangement joins TRBV5-4 to TRBJ1-1; 7 nucleotides align to TRBD1. Germline V gene lookup returns CDR1 SGHNT and CDR2 YYREEE (reference sequence). After removal of 3 bases from V and 5 bases from J, the junction contained 10 bases not matched to a gene. The CDR3 is 15 residues long. CDR3 in amino acids: CASSSPRQGGTEAFF. Here the CDR3 DNA reads TGTGCCAGCAGCTCTCCGCGACAGGGAGGGACTGAAGCTTTCTTT.

This clonotype was seen only a few times. The chain couples TRBV11-2 to TRBJ1-1; D gene ambiguous. The CDR3 runs to 13 residues. Between the trimmed V and J ends, which lost 4 bases and 0 bases, there was a span of 6 bases. In germline, CDR1 is SGHAT, CDR2 FQNNGV. CDR3 region: CASSSEMNTEAFF. DNA of the CDR3: TGTGCCAGCAGCTCTGAAATGAACACTGAAGCTTTCTTT.

This clonotype has at least ten counts. This chain joins TRBV7-2 and TRBJ2-7; D call uncertain. CDR3 size: 13 residues. From germline, CDR1 is SGHTA and CDR2 FQGNSA. V was pared by 5 bases and J by 2 bases, with 10 bases between. CDR3 sequence: CASSPQYPYEQYF. The CDR3 DNA follows: TGTGCCAGCAGCCCCCAGTACCCCTACGAGCAGTACTTC.

This chain links TRBV7-8 with TRBJ2-1, with TRBD2 matching over 9 bases. The germline V gene has CDR1 SGHVS and CDR2 FQNEAQ. V was clipped by 5 bases and J by 13 bases; unmatched bases: 6. CDR3 length: 12 amino acids. The CDR3 sequence: CASSAGTSFQFF. For the CDR3, the DNA is TGTGCCAGCAGCGCAGGGACTAGCTTCCAGTTCTTC.

This clonotype came up a few times. The gene calls are TRBV12-3 or TRBV12-4 and TRBJ2-3, with unresolved D. V gave up 7 bases and J gave up 2 bases, with 10 bases separating them. The CDR3 loop spans 13 amino acids. The CDR3 sequence is CASKMKNTDTQYF. The CDR3 nucleotides are TGTGCCAGCAAGATGAAAAACACAGATACGCAGTATTTT.

This clonotype was counted at least ten times. This chain links TRBV7-2 with TRBJ1-4; no clear D gene. V was trimmed by 5 bases and J by 6 bases, leaving 13 bases between them. Germline CDR1 is SGHTA and CDR2 is FQGNSA. The CDR3 consists of 14 residues. The CDR3 DNA is TGTGCCAGCAGCCTTGTTTTGCGCGATGAAAAACTGTTTTTT. It specifies CASSLVLRDEKLFF. Full variable domain (missing parts from reference TRBV7-2 and TRBJ1-4): GAGVSQSPSNKVTEKGKDVELRCDPISGHTALYWYRQSLGQGLEFLIYFQGNSAPDKSGLPSDRFSAERTGGSVSTLTIQRTQQEDSAVYLCASSLVLRDEKLFFGSGTQLSVL.

In this sample, this clonotype turned up many times. The chain is built from TRBV12-3 or TRBV12-4 and TRBJ2-5; 10 bases agree with TRBD2. CDR3 length equals 16 residues. V dropped 7 bases and J dropped 4; count of bases not matched to a gene: 12. The CDR3 region is CASTPRIAGGRETQYF. CDR3 nucleotides: TGTGCCAGCACCCCAAGAATAGCGGGGGGCAGAGAGACCCAGTACTTC.

The chain carries TRBV28 and TRBJ1-2; TRBD1 is a possible D gene (5 bases). The V gene's germline CDR1 is MDHEN and CDR2 SYDVKM. CDR3 length equals 12 residues. V was pared by 2 bases and J by 6 bases, with 7 bases between. CDR3 residues: CASSLLRDGYTF. Here the CDR3 DNA reads TGTGCCAGCAGTTTACTCAGGGATGGCTACACCTTC.

The chain couples TRBV20-1 to TRBJ2-5; D is ambiguous. Trimming left V 4 bases short and J 3 bases short, with 6 bases between. Per germline, CDR1 DFQATT and CDR2 SNEGSKA (reference sequence). This CDR3 has 11 residues. The CDR3 bases are TGCAGTGCTACTCCCAAAGAGACCCAGTACTTC. Amino acid sequence: CSATPKETQYF.

This clonotype was detected only a few times. The V call is TRBV30, the J call TRBJ2-5, with TRBD2 as a possible D gene (6 bases). CDR1 and CDR2 (germline): GTSNPN, SVGIG (reference sequence). CDR3 length: 14 amino acids. Deletions cut 2 bases from V and 2 bases from J, with 12 bases between. DNA of the CDR3: TGTGCCTGGAGTCCCCGGACTACTCAAGAGACCCAGTACTTC. Protein product: CAWSPRTTQETQYF.

This clonotype was recorded many times. The rearrangement links TRBV7-8 to TRBJ2-7; D gene unclear. The CDR3 loop spans 15 amino acids. Trimming took 5 bases from V and 2 from J, leaving 16 bases between them. Germline V lookup: CDR1 SGHVS, CDR2 FQNEAQ. The CDR3 region is CASSPDPASTYEQYF. The CDR3 nucleotides read TGTGCCAGCAGCCCCGACCCGGCTTCAACCTACGAGCAGTACTTC.

At least ten counts were recorded for this clonotype. The J gene is TRBJ2-1, the V gene TRBV6-2 or TRBV6-3; D not certain. V was shortened by 7 bases and J by 0 bases, with 7 bases between the two germline ends. From germline, CDR1 is MNHEY and CDR2 SVGEGT. The CDR3 contains 13 residues. CDR3 in DNA: TGTGCCAGCACCAAGAGCTCCTACAATGAGCAGTTCTTC. Protein product: CASTKSSYNEQFF.

The rearrangement joins TRBV19 to TRBJ2-1, with a tentative D call TRBD1 (6 bases). Germline assignment: CDR1 LNHDA and CDR2 SQIVND (reference sequence). The CDR3 runs to 16 residues. V was trimmed by 5 bases and J by 3 bases, leaving 17 bases between them. CDR3 nucleotide sequence: TGTGCCAGTAGTGGGGTCCAGGGGTCGGGCTACAATGAGCAGTTCTTC. Encoded protein: CASSGVQGSGYNEQFF.

A few counts support this clonotype. J is TRBJ2-3 and V is TRBV20-1; the D is unclear. CDR3 size: 13 residues. Germline V gene sequence: CDR1 DFQATT, CDR2 SNEGSKA (reference sequence). V dropped 0 bases and J dropped 10 bases, with 14 bases sitting between them. The CDR3 DNA reads TGCAGTGCTAGAGATCTACCTACGCCTTCGCAGTATTTT. It yields the protein CSARDLPTPSQYF.

This clonotype occurred a few times. This CDR3 reads CSARDQDRAGNEQFF. The CDR3 bases are TGCAGTGCTAGAGATCAGGACAGGGCGGGAAATGAGCAGTTCTTC. This chain joins TRBV20-1 and TRBJ2-1, with 8 nucleotides matching TRBD1. With V trimmed by 0 bases and J by 7 bases, 8 bases remained unmatched. CDR1 DFQATT and CDR2 SNEGSKA come from the germline V gene (reference sequence). CDR3 length: 15 amino acids.

There are a few counts of this clonotype. V usage is TRBV19 and J usage is TRBJ2-7; D possibly matches TRBD1 or TRBD2 (6 bases each). This CDR3 is built from 16 residues. The germline gives CDR1 LNHDA, CDR2 SQIVND (reference sequence). The V end was cut by 1 base, the J end by 2 bases, with 15 bases between. The CDR3 nucleotides are TGTGCCAGTAGTATAGGGGGGGCTAGCGAGGCCTACGAGCAGTACTTC. It specifies CASSIGGASEAYEQYF. The full variable domain, its missing parts supplied by reference TRBV19 and TRBJ2-7, is DGGITQSPKYLFRKEGQNVTLSCEQNLNHDAMYWYRQDPGQGLRLIYYSQIVNDFQKGDIAEGYSVSREKKESFPLTVTSAQKNPTAFYLCASSIGGASEAYEQYFGPGTRLTVT.

The chain recombines TRBV7-2 with TRBJ2-7; D not certain. Germline V gene sequence: CDR1 SGHTA, CDR2 FQGNSA. The ends were cut back, 5 bases at V and 0 bases at J, with 14 bases in the middle. CDR3 length equals 15 residues. The CDR3 DNA is TGTGCCAGCAGCCCTACCCAGGCGAGCTCCTACGAGCAGTACTTC. Amino acids: CASSPTQASSYEQYF. Looking up the rest from reference TRBV7-2 and TRBJ2-7 gives the full variable domain: GAGVSQSPSNKVTEKGKDVELRCDPISGHTALYWYRQSLGQGLEFLIYFQGNSAPDKSGLPSDRFSAERTGGSVSTLTIQRTQQEDSAVYLCASSPTQASSYEQYFGPGTRLTVT.

This clonotype was observed a handful of times. The chain carries TRBV7-2 and TRBJ2-5; D possibly corresponds to TRBD2 (6 bases). V lost 4 bases and J 4 bases, leaving 13 bases between the germline ends. The CDR3 extends over 14 amino acids. Germline-derived CDR1 and CDR2 are SGHTA and FQGNSA. The CDR3 sequence: CASSSSSGRETQYF. CDR3 DNA sequence: TGTGCCAGCAGCTCCAGCTCCGGGAGAGAGACCCAGTACTTC.

This clonotype was detected a few times. The chain carries TRBV18 and TRBJ1-5; D gene uncertain. CDR3 length: 12 amino acids. CDR1 KGHSH and CDR2 LQKENI come from the germline V gene. Deletions cut 2 bases from V and 7 bases from J, with 6 bases between. CDR3 nucleotide sequence: TGTGCCAGCTCACCAGAGGTCCAGCCCCAGCATTTT. Amino acid sequence: CASSPEVQPQHF. The entire variable domain, with the rest obtained from reference TRBV18 and TRBJ1-5, is as follows: NAGVMQNPRHLVRRRGQEARLRCSPMKGHSHVYWYRQLPEEGLKFMVYLQKENIIDESGMPKERFSAEFPKEGPSILRIQQVVRGDSAAYFCASSPEVQPQHFGDGTRLSIL.

This clonotype has just a few counts. The rearrangement links TRBV28 to TRBJ2-3; D may match TRBD1 or TRBD2 (5 bases each). Trimming pared 5 bases from V and 2 bases from J, leaving 17 bases between. Per germline, CDR1 MDHEN and CDR2 SYDVKM. The CDR3 extends over 16 amino acids. CDR3 nucleotides: TGTGCCAGCAGTCTCGAGCCGGGACCCTTCACAGATACGCAGTATTTT. Translation gives CASSLEPGPFTDTQYF.

This rearrangement joins TRBV19 to TRBJ1-6; D not resolved. The V gene's germline CDR1 is LNHDA and CDR2 SQIVND (reference sequence). CDR3 length: 15 residues. V lost 5 bases and J 5 bases, leaving 13 bases between the germline ends. DNA of the CDR3: TGTGCCAGTAGTCCCGAGCCAATAGATAATTCACCCCTCCACTTT. Its protein is CASSPEPIDNSPLHF.

The rearrangement links TRBV5-4 to TRBJ2-5; D gene uncertain. Germline CDR1 is SGHNT and CDR2 is YYREEE (reference sequence). The ends were cut back, 4 bases at V and 5 bases at J, with 27 bases in the middle. The CDR3 is 18 residues long. CDR3 region: CASSNDRGTARERETQYF. The CDR3 bases are TGTGCCAGCAGCAATGACCGTGGAACAGCTAGAGAACGGGAGACCCAGTACTTC.

This clonotype was counted a few times. The CDR3 DNA reads TGTGCCACCAGTGATCCGACGGAACAAGAGACCCAGTACTTC. This translates into CATSDPTEQETQYF. V usage is TRBV24-1 and J usage is TRBJ2-5; D not certain. This CDR3 spans 14 amino acids. The V and J ends lost 3 bases and 2 bases respectively, with 9 bases between them. Germline CDR1 KGHDR, CDR2 SFDVKD.

This clonotype came up a few times. The genes are TRBV6-2 or TRBV6-3 and TRBJ2-7; no definite D call. The CDR3 has 13 amino acids. Germline V CDR1 and CDR2: MNHEY, SVGEGT. The V and J ends lost 6 bases and 2 bases respectively, with 11 bases between them. Here the CDR3 DNA reads TGTGCCAGCAGCTCTGACACCGCCTACGAGCAGTACTTC. Amino acids: CASSSDTAYEQYF.

This clonotype appeared many times. This chain joins TRBV7-2 and TRBJ2-3; 8 positions match TRBD2. V was pared by 4 bases and J by 3 bases, with 6 bases of the junction left unmatched. The CDR3 is made up of 15 amino acids. Germline values: CDR1 SGHTA, CDR2 FQGNSA. CDR3 bases: TGTGCCAGCAGCTATATAGCGGGGTCAACAGATACGCAGTATTTT. As protein: CASSYIAGSTDTQYF.